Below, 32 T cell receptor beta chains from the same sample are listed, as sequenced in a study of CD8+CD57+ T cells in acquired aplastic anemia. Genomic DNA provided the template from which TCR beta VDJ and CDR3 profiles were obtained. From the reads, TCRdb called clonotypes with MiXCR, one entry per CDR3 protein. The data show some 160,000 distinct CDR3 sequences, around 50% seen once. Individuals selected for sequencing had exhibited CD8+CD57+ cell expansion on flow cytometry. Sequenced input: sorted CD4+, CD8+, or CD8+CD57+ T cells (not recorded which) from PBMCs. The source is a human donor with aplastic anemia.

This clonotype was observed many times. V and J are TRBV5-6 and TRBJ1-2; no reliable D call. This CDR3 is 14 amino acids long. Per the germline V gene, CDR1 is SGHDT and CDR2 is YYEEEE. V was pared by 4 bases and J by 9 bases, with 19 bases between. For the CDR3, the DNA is TGTGCCAGCAGCCCGGTGGTTAACCCATTCCGCTACACCTTC. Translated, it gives CASSPVVNPFRYTF.

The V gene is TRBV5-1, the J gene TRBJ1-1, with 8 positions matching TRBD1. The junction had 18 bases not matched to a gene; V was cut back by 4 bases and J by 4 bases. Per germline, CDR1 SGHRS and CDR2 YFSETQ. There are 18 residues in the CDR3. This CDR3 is CASSVRSGTGARGTEAFF. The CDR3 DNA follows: TGCGCCAGCAGCGTCCGTTCCGGGACAGGCGCACGGGGCACTGAAGCTTTCTTT.

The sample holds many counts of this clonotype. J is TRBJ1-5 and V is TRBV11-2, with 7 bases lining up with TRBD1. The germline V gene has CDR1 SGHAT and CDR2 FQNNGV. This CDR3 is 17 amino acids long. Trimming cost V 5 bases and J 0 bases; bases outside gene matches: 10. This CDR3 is CASSNNRDSDSNQPQHF. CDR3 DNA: TGTGCCAGCAGCAACAACCGGGACAGTGATAGCAATCAGCCCCAGCATTTT.

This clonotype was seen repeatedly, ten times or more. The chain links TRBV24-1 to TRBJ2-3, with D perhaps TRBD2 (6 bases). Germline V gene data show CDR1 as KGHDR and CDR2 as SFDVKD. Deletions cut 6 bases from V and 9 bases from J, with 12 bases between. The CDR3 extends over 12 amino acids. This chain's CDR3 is CATSQEGITQYF. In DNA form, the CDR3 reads TGTGCCACCAGTCAGGAGGGGATCACGCAGTATTTT.

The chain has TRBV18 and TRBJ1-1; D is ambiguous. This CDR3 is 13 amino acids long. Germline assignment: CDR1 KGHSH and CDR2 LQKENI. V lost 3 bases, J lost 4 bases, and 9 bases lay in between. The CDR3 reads CASSPRRGTEAFF. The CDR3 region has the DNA TGTGCCAGCTCACCCCGGCGGGGCACTGAAGCTTTCTTT. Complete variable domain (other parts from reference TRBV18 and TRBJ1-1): NAGVMQNPRHLVRRRGQEARLRCSPMKGHSHVYWYRQLPEEGLKFMVYLQKENIIDESGMPKERFSAEFPKEGPSILRIQQVVRGDSAAYFCASSPRRGTEAFFGQGTRLTVV.

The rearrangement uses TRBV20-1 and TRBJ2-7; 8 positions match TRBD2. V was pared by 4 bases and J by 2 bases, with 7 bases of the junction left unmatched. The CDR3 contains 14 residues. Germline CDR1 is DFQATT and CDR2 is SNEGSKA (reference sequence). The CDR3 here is CSANLAGGPYEQYF. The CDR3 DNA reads TGCAGTGCTAACCTGGCGGGAGGTCCCTACGAGCAGTACTTC.

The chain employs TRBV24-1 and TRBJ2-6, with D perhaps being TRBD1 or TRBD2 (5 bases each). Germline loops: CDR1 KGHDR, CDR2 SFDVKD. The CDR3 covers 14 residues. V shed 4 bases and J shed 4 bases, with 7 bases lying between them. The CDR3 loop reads CATSDRDGANVLTF. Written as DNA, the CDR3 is TGTGCCACCAGTGACCGGGACGGGGCCAACGTCCTGACTTTC.

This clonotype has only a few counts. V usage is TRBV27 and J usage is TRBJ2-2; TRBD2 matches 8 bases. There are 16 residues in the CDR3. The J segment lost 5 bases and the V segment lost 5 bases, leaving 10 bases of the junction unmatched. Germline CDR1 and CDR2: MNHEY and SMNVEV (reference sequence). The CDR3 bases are TGTGCCAGCAGTCCTCCGGGACTAGTAGATACCGGGGAGCTGTTTTTT. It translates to CASSPPGLVDTGELFF.

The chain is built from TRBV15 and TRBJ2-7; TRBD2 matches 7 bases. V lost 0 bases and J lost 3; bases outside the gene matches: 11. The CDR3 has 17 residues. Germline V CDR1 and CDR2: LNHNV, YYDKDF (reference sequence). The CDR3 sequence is CATSRDKGGDYIYEQYF. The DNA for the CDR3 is TGTGCCACCAGCAGAGATAAGGGTGGGGACTACATCTACGAGCAGTACTTC.

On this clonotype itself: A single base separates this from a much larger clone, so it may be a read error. CDR3 bases: TGCGCCAGCAGCCAATCGTCGCTAGCAGCCTACGATCAGTACTTC. This translates into CASSQSSLAAYDQYF. The chain joins TRBV4-1 to TRBJ2-7; D perhaps matches TRBD2 (5 bases). Germline-derived CDR1 and CDR2 are MGHRA and YSYEKL. The CDR3 is 15 amino acids.

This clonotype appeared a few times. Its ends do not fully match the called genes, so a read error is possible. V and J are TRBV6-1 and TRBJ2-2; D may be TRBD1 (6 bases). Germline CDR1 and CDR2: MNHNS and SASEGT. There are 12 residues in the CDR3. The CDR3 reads CANSDRTGELFF. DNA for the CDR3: TGTGCCAACAGTGACAGGACCGGGGAGCTGTTTTTT.

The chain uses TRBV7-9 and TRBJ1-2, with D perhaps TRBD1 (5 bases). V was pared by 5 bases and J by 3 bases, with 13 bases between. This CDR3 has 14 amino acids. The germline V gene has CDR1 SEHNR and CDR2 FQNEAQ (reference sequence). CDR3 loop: CASSLQGRHYGYTF. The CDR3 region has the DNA TGTGCCAGCAGCCTTCAGGGACGGCACTATGGCTACACCTTC.

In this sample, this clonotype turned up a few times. As DNA, the CDR3 is TGTGCCAGCAGACCCCCCGTGGGGACGGCGCGAATGAACACCGGGGAGCTGTTTTTT. This translates into CASRPPVGTARMNTGELFF. The chain links TRBV12-3 or TRBV12-4 to TRBJ2-2; tentatively, D is TRBD1 or TRBD2 (5 bases each). V gave up 6 bases and J gave up 1 base, with 24 bases separating them. The CDR3 runs to 19 residues.

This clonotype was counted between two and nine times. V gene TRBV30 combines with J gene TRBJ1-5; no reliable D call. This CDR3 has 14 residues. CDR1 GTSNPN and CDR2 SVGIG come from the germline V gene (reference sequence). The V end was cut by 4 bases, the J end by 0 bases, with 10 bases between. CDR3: CAWNKDNSNQPQHF. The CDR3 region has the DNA TGTGCCTGGAATAAGGATAATAGCAATCAGCCCCAGCATTTT.

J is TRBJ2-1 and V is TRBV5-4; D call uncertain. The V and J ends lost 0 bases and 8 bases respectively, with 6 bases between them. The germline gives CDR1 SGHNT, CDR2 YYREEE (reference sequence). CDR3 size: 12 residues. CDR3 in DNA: TGTGCCAGCAGCTTGGAAGGATATGAGCAGTTCTTC. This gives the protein CASSLEGYEQFF.

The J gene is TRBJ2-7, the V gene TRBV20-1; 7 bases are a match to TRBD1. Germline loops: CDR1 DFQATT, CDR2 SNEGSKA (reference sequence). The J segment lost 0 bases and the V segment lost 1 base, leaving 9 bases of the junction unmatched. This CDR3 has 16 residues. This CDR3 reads CSARGRLDRSSYEQYF. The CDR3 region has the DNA TGCAGTGCTAGAGGCCGTCTGGACAGGAGCTCCTACGAGCAGTACTTC.

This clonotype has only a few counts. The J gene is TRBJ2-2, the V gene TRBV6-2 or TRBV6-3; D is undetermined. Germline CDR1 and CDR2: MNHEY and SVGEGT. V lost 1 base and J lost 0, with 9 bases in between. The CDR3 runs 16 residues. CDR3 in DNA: TGTGCCAGCAGTTACTATTCCAGTACGAACACCGGGGAGCTGTTTTTT. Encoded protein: CASSYYSSTNTGELFF.

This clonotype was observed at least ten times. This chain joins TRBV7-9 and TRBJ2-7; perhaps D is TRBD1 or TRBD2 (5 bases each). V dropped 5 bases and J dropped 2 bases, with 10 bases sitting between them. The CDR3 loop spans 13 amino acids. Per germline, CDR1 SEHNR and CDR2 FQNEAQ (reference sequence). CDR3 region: CASSRDRPYEQYF. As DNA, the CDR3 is TGTGCCAGCAGCCGGGACCGACCCTACGAGCAGTACTTC.

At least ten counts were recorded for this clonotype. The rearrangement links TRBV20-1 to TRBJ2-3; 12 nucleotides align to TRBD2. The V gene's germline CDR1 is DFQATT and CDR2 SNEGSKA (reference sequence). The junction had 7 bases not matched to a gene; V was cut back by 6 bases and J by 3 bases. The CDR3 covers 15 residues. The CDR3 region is CSARRGLAGTDTQYF. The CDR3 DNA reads TGCAGTGCCCGGCGCGGACTAGCGGGAACAGATACGCAGTATTTT.

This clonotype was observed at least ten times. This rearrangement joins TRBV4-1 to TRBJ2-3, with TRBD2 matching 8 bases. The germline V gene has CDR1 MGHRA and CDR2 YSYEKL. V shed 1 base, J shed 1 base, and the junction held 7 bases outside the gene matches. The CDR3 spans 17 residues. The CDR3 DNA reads TGCGCCAGCAGCCAAGGACAACGGGAGGGGGGCACAGATACGCAGTATTTT. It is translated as CASSQGQREGGTDTQYF.

The CDR3 DNA is TGCAGTGCTAGAGAGGGCGGCGGCGCGTATGGCTACACCTTC. Encoded protein: CSAREGGGAYGYTF. The chain couples TRBV20-1 to TRBJ1-2; no firm D call. Trimming removed 0 bases at V and 5 bases at J, with 13 bases between. CDR3 size: 14 residues. The germline CDR1 and CDR2 sequences are DFQATT and SNEGSKA (reference sequence).

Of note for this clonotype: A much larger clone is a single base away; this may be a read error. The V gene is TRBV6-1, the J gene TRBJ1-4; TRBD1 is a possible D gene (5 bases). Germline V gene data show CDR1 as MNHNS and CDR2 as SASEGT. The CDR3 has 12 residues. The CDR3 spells CAEGATNEKLSF. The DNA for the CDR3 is TGTGCTGAAGGGGCAACTAATGAAAAACTGTCTTTT.

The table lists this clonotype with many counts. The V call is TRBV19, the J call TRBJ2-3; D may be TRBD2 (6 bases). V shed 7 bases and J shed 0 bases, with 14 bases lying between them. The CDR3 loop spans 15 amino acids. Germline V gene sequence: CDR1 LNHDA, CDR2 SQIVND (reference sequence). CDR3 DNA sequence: TGTGCCAGTATTCAAACCGGGACTAGCACAGATACGCAGTATTTT. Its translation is CASIQTGTSTDTQYF.

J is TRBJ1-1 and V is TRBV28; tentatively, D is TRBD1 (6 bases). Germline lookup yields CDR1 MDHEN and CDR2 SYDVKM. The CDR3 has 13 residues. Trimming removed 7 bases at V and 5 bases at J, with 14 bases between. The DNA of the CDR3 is TGTGCCAGCAAGAGGGGGGGAGTAACTGAAGCTTTCTTT. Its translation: CASKRGGVTEAFF.

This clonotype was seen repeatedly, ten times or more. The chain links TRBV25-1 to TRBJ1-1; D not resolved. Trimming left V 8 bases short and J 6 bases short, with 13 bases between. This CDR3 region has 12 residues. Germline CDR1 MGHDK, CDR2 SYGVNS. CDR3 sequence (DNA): TGTGCCAGCGGATTCGAGCAGGCTGAAGCTTTCTTT. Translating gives CASGFEQAEAFF.

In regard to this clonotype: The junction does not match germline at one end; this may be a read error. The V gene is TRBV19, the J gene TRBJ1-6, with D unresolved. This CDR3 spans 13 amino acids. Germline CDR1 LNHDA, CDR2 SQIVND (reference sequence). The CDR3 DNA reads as TGTGCCAGTAGTATAAACCGAGAGTCACCCCTCCATTTT. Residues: CASSINRESPLHF.

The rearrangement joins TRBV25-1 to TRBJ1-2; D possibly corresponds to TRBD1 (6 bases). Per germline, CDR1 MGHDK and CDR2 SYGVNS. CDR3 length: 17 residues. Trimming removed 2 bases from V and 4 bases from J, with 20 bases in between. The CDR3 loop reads CASSERVGWTDPYGYTF. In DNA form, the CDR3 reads TGTGCCAGCAGTGAACGGGTTGGGTGGACAGACCCCTATGGCTACACCTTC.

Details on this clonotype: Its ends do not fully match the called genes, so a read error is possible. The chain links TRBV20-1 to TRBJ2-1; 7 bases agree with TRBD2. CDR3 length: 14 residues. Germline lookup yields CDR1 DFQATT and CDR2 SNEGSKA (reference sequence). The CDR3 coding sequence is TGCAGCGCGGGGGAGCTCGGCTCCTACAATGAGCAGCTCTTC. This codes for CSAGELGSYNEQLF.

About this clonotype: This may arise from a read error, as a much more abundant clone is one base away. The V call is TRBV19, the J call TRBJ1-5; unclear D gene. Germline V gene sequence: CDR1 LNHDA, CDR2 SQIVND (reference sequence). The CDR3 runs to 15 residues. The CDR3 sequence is CAGSIDLPGNQPQHF. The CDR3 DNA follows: TGTGCCGGTAGTATAGATCTCCCCGGTAATCAGCCCCAGCATTTT.

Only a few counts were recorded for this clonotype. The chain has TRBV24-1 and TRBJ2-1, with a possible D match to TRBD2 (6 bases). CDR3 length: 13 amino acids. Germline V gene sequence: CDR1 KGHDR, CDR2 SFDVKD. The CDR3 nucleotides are TGTGCACAACCGGGACTGACCCCTCATGAGCAGTTCTTC. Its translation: CAQPGLTPHEQFF.

The CDR3 is CASSSGQGSGNTIYF. The CDR3 DNA reads TGTGCCAGCAGCTCCGGACAGGGCTCTGGAAACACCATATATTTT. The chain uses TRBV7-3 and TRBJ1-3, with TRBD1 matching 8 bases. V shed 4 bases, J shed 0 bases, and the junction held 2 bases outside the gene matches. The CDR3 covers 15 residues. Germline V gives CDR1 SGHTA, CDR2 FQGTGA. The full variable domain, in which reference TRBV7-3 and TRBJ1-3 provide the parts outside the CDR3, is GAGVSQTPSNKVTEKGKYVELRCDPISGHTALYWYRQSLGQGPEFLIYFQGTGAADDSGLPNDRFFAVRPEGSVSTLKIQRTERGDSAVYLCASSSGQGSGNTIYFGEGSWLTVV.

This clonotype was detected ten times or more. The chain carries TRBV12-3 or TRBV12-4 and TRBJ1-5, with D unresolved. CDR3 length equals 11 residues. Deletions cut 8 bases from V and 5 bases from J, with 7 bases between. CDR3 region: CASGGYQPQHF. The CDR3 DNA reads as TGTGCCAGCGGAGGGTATCAGCCCCAGCATTTT.